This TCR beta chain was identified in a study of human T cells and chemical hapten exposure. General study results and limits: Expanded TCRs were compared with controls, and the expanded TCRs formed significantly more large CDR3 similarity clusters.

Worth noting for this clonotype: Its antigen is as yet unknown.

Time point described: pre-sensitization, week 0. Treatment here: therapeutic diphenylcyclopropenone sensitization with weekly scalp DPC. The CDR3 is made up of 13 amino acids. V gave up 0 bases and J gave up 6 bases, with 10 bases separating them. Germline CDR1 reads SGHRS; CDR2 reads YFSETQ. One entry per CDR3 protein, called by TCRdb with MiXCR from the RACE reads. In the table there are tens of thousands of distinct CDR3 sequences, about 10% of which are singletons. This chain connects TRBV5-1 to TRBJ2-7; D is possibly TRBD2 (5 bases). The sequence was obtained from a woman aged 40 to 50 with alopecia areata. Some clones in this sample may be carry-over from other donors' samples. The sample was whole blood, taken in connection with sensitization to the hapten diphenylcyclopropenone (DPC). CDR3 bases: TGCGCCAGCAGCTTGGGGTCGGAGGTCGAGCAGTACTTC. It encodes CASSLGSEVEQYF.